This T cell receptor beta chain was captured by sequencing in a study of regulatory T cells in long-lasting Graves disease. Time point: newly diagnosed GD, antithyroid drugs for less than 3 months. TCR sequences were obtained from RNA taken from PBMCs. This clonotype was seen a few times. Researchers made TCR beta libraries by using iRepertoire HTBI primers and running Arm-PCR on CDR3 regions. One entry per CDR3 protein results from TCRdb running MiXCR on the multiplex PCR reads. The sample shows around 360,000 distinct CDR3 sequences, 15% to 20% of them seen only once. This sample was shared with a second study, whose subject was T cells in Graves' hyperthyroidism and ophthalmopathy.

This TCR was recovered from a woman under 30 with Graves disease. The input for sequencing was peripheral blood mononuclear cells (PBMCs), taken at new diagnosis, from a patient treated with antithyroid drugs.

This CDR3 reads CASTPGGGYYNEQFF. Here the CDR3 DNA reads TGTGCCAGCACCCCGGGCGGGGGGTACTACAATGAGCAGTTCTTC. This chain connects TRBV6-1 to TRBJ2-1; TRBD2 agrees at 8 bases. Trimming removed 7 bases from V and 3 bases from J; junction bases left unmatched: 8. The germline gives CDR1 MNHNS, CDR2 SASEGT. The CDR3 runs to 15 residues.